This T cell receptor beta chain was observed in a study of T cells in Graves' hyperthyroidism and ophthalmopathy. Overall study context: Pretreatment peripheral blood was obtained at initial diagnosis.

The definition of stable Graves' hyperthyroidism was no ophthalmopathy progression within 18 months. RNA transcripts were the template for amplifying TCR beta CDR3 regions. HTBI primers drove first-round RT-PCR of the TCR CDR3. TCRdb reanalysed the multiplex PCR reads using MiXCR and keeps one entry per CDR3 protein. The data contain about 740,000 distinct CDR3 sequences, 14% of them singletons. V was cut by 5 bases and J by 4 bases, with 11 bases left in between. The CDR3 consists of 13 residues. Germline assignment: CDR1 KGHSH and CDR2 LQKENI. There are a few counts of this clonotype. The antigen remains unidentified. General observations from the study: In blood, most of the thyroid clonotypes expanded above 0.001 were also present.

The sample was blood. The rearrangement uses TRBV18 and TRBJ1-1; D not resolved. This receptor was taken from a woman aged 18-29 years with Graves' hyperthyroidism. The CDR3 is CASSGQETTEAFF. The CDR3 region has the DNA TGTGCCAGCTCAGGGCAGGAAACCACTGAAGCTTTCTTT.